One and the same sample provided the 27 T cell receptor beta chains below, sequenced in a study of T-cell reconstitution after alpha-beta-depleted transplantation in children. The library targeted TCRbeta and was prepared with unique molecular identifiers. TCRdb called the PCR reads again in MiXCR, with one record for every CDR3 protein. The sample has around 71,000 distinct CDR3 sequences, approximately 7.3% seen once. The sequencing used PBMCs from the stem cell graft donor, collected from the stem cell graft. These receptors were obtained from a human donor who donated a stem cell graft to a child with acute lymphoblastic leukemia.

Ten or more counts support this clonotype. V and J are TRBV27 and TRBJ2-3; 13 bases are shared with TRBD2. Germline CDR1 is MNHEY and CDR2 is SMNVEV (reference sequence). The length of the CDR3 is 14 residues. Germline trimming cut 5 bases from V and 14 bases from J; bases unmatched to any gene: 10. CDR3 region: CASSPRTSGRDGYF. For the CDR3, the DNA is TGTGCCAGCAGTCCTAGGACTAGCGGGAGAGATGGGTATTTT.

There are many counts of this clonotype. The chain uses TRBV29-1 and TRBJ1-1; TRBD1 is a possible D gene (6 bases). Germline V lookup: CDR1 SQVTM, CDR2 ANQGSEA. Trimming pared 3 bases from V and 4 bases from J, leaving 12 bases between. This CDR3 comprises 13 residues. DNA for the CDR3: TGCAGCGTTGACGAAGGGGGTAGCACTGAAGCTTTCTTT. This gives the protein CSVDEGGSTEAFF.

This clonotype was picked up many times. This rearrangement joins TRBV21-1 to TRBJ2-4; the D call TRBD1 from the table was never checked on the DNA. TRBV21-1 has pseudogene status. CDR3 length equals 18 residues. This chain's CDR3 is CASSKENRDTLAKNIQYF. CDR3 bases: TGTGCCAGCAGCAAAGAAAATCGGGACACCCTAGCCAAAAACATTCAGTACTTC.

This clonotype was counted many times. V gene TRBV28 combines with J gene TRBJ2-4; D perhaps matches TRBD1 (6 bases). The germline V gene encodes CDR1 MDHEN and CDR2 SYDVKM. Trimming took 5 bases from V and 3 from J, leaving 20 bases between them. The CDR3 runs 17 residues. The CDR3 DNA reads as TGTGCCAGCAGTCCCCCCGCTGTGGGGGCGGACAAAAACATTCAGTACTTC. Translation: CASSPPAVGADKNIQYF.

The chain links TRBV11-3 to TRBJ1-2, with D possibly being TRBD1 (5 bases). Deletions cut 6 bases from V and 7 bases from J, with 12 bases between. Per the germline V gene, CDR1 is SGHNT and CDR2 is YENEEA. CDR3 size: 12 residues. CDR3 nucleotide sequence: TGTGCCAGCAGTGAGGGGTGGTCTGGCTACACCTTC. Its protein is CASSEGWSGYTF.

This clonotype has at least ten counts. The V gene is TRBV7-6, the J gene TRBJ1-4; D uncertain. Deletions cut 3 bases from V and 2 bases from J, with 16 bases between. Per the germline V gene, CDR1 is SGHVS and CDR2 is FNYEAQ. The CDR3 consists of 17 residues. This CDR3 is CASSFPKAGTTNEKLFF. The CDR3, as DNA: TGTGCCAGCAGCTTTCCTAAGGCGGGAACGACTAATGAAAAACTGTTTTTT. Full variable domain (rest looked up from reference TRBV7-6 and TRBJ1-4): GAGVSQSPRYKVTKRGQDVALRCDPISGHVSLYWYRQALGQGPEFLTYFNYEAQQDKSGLPNDRFSAERPEGSISTLTIQRTEQRDSAMYRCASSFPKAGTTNEKLFFGSGTQLSVL.

In this sample, this clonotype turned up a few times. The V and J genes are TRBV5-1 and TRBJ2-7; D is uncertain. CDR3 length equals 13 residues. Germline values: CDR1 SGHRS, CDR2 YFSETQ. V was trimmed by 4 bases and J by 0 bases, leaving 8 bases between them. CDR3 residues: CASSQFNSYEQYF. The CDR3 bases are TGCGCCAGCAGCCAATTTAACTCCTACGAGCAGTACTTC.

This clonotype was observed many times. The V and J genes are TRBV7-9 and TRBJ1-5; no clear D gene. The V and J ends lost 3 bases and 0 bases respectively, with 6 bases between them. Per the germline V gene, CDR1 is SEHNR and CDR2 is FQNEAQ (reference sequence). The CDR3 has 14 residues. The CDR3 bases are TGTGCCAGCAGCTTGACGTATAGCAATCAGCCCCAGCATTTT. Translation: CASSLTYSNQPQHF. Supplemented by reference TRBV7-9 and TRBJ1-5, the full variable domain reads DTGVSQNPRHKITKRGQNVTFRCDPISEHNRLYWYRQTLGQGPEFLTYFQNEAQLEKSRLLSDRFSAERPKGSFSTLEIQRTEQGDSAMYLCASSLTYSNQPQHFGDGTRLSIL.

The V gene is TRBV5-3, the J gene TRBJ1-6; the match to TRBD1 covers 9 bases. TRBV5-3 is labeled an ORF, and its function is uncertain. V dropped 5 bases and J dropped 9; count of bases not matched to a gene: 12. This CDR3 region has 16 residues. The CDR3 protein is CARSCPGQGCCSPLHF. CDR3 in DNA: TGTGCCAGAAGTTGTCCGGGACAGGGATGTTGTTCACCCCTCCACTTT.

This clonotype was counted at least ten times. Germline is not matched at one junction end, which may reflect a read error. The chain combines TRBV12-3 or TRBV12-4 with TRBJ2-3; 9 bases are a match to TRBD2. There are 14 residues in the CDR3. The CDR3 DNA reads TGTGCCAGCAGTCTAGCGGGGACCACAGATACGCAGTATTTT. It codes for CASSLAGTTDTQYF.

This clonotype was counted at least ten times. The chain carries TRBV20-1 and TRBJ1-1; unclear D gene. Deletions cut 2 bases from V and 5 bases from J, with 21 bases between. In germline, CDR1 is DFQATT, CDR2 SNEGSKA (reference sequence). CDR3 length: 16 residues. CDR3 residues: CSARPLRAPVGTEAFF. In nucleotides, the CDR3 is TGCAGTGCTAGACCTTTACGGGCCCCCGTGGGGACTGAAGCTTTCTTT.

The J gene is TRBJ1-4, the V gene TRBV6-4; D is perhaps TRBD1 (5 bases). This CDR3 region has 16 residues. V lost 7 bases to trimming and J lost 3 bases, with 18 bases between them. Germline V gives CDR1 MRHNA, CDR2 SNTAGT. CDR3 in DNA: TGTGCCAGCACCCCAGGCATTTGGGACTCTAATGAAAAACTGTTTTTT. Protein sequence: CASTPGIWDSNEKLFF.

This clonotype was found many times. The V and J genes are TRBV7-2 and TRBJ2-5, with 7 bases identical to TRBD2. Trimming cost V 2 bases and J 4 bases; bases outside gene matches: 7. Germline CDR1 SGHTA, CDR2 FQGNSA. The CDR3 has 15 residues. CDR3 protein: CASSLYRGETETQYF. The CDR3 bases are TGTGCCAGCAGCTTATATCGGGGGGAAACAGAGACCCAGTACTTC.

This clonotype was observed many times. The chain couples TRBV12-3 or TRBV12-4 to TRBJ2-7; D possibly corresponds to TRBD1 (6 bases). This CDR3 region has 12 residues. V lost 6 bases to trimming and J lost 4 bases, with 10 bases between them. CDR3 in amino acids: CASSRTDYEQYF. CDR3 bases: TGTGCCAGCAGCCGGACAGATTACGAGCAGTACTTC.

This clonotype was seen at least ten times. This chain uses TRBV5-1 with TRBJ1-5; D unclear. The CDR3 is 15 residues long. V was cut by 0 bases and J by 0 bases, with 7 bases left in between. Germline V gene lookup returns CDR1 SGHRS and CDR2 YFSETQ. For the CDR3, the DNA is TGCGCCAGCAGCTTGGGGGGATATAGCAATCAGCCCCAGCATTTT. This sequence encodes CASSLGGYSNQPQHF. The full variable domain, its missing parts supplied by reference TRBV5-1 and TRBJ1-5, is KAGVTQTPRYLIKTRGQQVTLSCSPISGHRSVSWYQQTPGQGLQFLFEYFSETQRNKGNFPGRFSGRQFSNSRSEMNVSTLELGDSALYLCASSLGGYSNQPQHFGDGTRLSIL.

This clonotype was counted only a few times. The J gene is TRBJ2-7, the V gene TRBV6-5; 12 bases map to TRBD2. The CDR3 is made up of 15 amino acids. Germline loops: CDR1 MNHEY, CDR2 SVGAGI. Germline trimming cut 5 bases from V and 5 bases from J; bases unmatched to any gene: 7. The CDR3 reads CASSLETSGSHEQYF. CDR3 nucleotides: TGTGCCAGCAGTCTCGAGACTAGCGGGAGTCACGAGCAGTACTTC.

This clonotype was observed at least ten times. This rearrangement joins TRBV5-6 to TRBJ2-7; TRBD2 aligns across 7 bases. CDR1 and CDR2 from the germline V gene are SGHDT and YYEEEE. The CDR3 extends over 14 amino acids. J lost 2 bases, V lost 2 bases, and 4 bases had no gene match. CDR3 in amino acids: CASSFPSGTYEQYF. The CDR3 bases are TGTGCCAGCAGCTTCCCTAGCGGTACCTACGAGCAGTACTTC.

The chain recombines TRBV7-9 with TRBJ1-2; D gene uncertain. Germline assignment: CDR1 SEHNR and CDR2 FQNEAQ (reference sequence). Trimming shortened V by 10 bases and J by 8 bases, and 14 bases separated the two germline ends. The CDR3 is 11 amino acids. The CDR3 protein is CAMGRVSGYTF. In DNA, the CDR3 is TGTGCCATGGGCCGTGTTAGCGGCTACACCTTC.

This clonotype has ten or more counts. The chain joins TRBV12-3 or TRBV12-4 to TRBJ1-1; weak D call: TRBD1 (6 bases). The CDR3 is 12 amino acids. The germline V and J ends were trimmed by 6 bases and 8 bases, with 13 bases remaining between them. The CDR3 sequence is CASRPDRSEAFF. CDR3 nucleotides: TGTGCCAGCAGGCCTGACAGGTCAGAAGCTTTCTTT.

This clonotype was detected many times. The chain recombines TRBV9 with TRBJ2-5, with D maybe TRBD2 (5 bases). Germline CDR1 and CDR2: SGDLS and YYNGEE. The CDR3 totals 14 residues. The V gene lost 7 bases and the J gene lost 4 bases, with 17 bases spanning the gap. CDR3 in amino acids: CASSSGEQRETQYF. As DNA, the CDR3 is TGTGCCAGCTCCTCCGGGGAACAGAGAGAGACCCAGTACTTC.

This clonotype was counted ten times or more. This chain links TRBV24-1 with TRBJ1-3; no clear D. Deletions cut 6 bases from V and 0 bases from J, with 8 bases between. The germline gives CDR1 KGHDR, CDR2 SFDVKD. This CDR3 is 14 amino acids long. The CDR3 loop reads CATSWSSSGNTIYF. Here the CDR3 DNA reads TGTGCCACCAGTTGGAGTAGCTCTGGAAACACCATATATTTT.

The chain links TRBV5-1 to TRBJ2-2; D is possibly TRBD1 (5 bases). The V end was cut by 3 bases, the J end by 9 bases, with 15 bases between. The CDR3 totals 14 residues. Per germline, CDR1 SGHRS and CDR2 YFSETQ. CDR3: CASSSGIVSWELFF. CDR3 coding DNA: TGCGCCAGCAGCTCAGGGATAGTATCCTGGGAGCTGTTTTTT.

This clonotype showed up many times. The chain is built from TRBV6-4 and TRBJ2-1; D is possibly TRBD2 (6 bases). Germline V gene data show CDR1 as MRHNA and CDR2 as SNTAGT. Trimming stripped 4 bases from V and 4 bases from J, with 11 bases between. There are 14 residues in the CDR3. The chain's CDR3 is CASSVTGEYNEQFF. CDR3 bases: TGTGCCAGCAGTGTGACGGGGGAGTACAATGAGCAGTTCTTC.

This chain connects TRBV5-5 to TRBJ1-5, with 7 bases fitting TRBD1. Germline lookup yields CDR1 SGHKS and CDR2 YYEKEE (reference sequence). The V segment lost 2 bases and the J segment 0 bases; nucleotides outside the gene matches: 5. The CDR3 sequence is 16 residues long. CDR3 region: CASSLQGLGSNQPQHF. CDR3 sequence (DNA): TGTGCCAGCAGCTTACAGGGGCTAGGTAGCAATCAGCCCCAGCATTTT.

In its sample, this clonotype was seen many times. The genes are TRBV12-3 or TRBV12-4 and TRBJ1-4; D uncertain. V was pared by 3 bases and J by 8 bases, with 19 bases between. This CDR3 is 16 amino acids long. The DNA of the CDR3 is TGTGCCAGCAGTTTTGCGGGTCGGGGAATGGGAGAAAAACTGTTTTTT. Protein sequence: CASSFAGRGMGEKLFF.

The table lists this clonotype with many counts. The chain joins TRBV5-1 to TRBJ1-5; possibly TRBD1 for D (6 bases). Germline CDR1 reads SGHRS; CDR2 reads YFSETQ. Trimming removed 4 bases from V and 6 bases from J, with 17 bases in between. The CDR3 is 15 amino acids. The CDR3 here is CASSPRGDLGQPQHF. The CDR3 coding sequence is TGCGCCAGCAGCCCGAGGGGGGATCTCGGTCAGCCCCAGCATTTT.

The sample holds many counts of this clonotype. The J gene is TRBJ2-7, the V gene TRBV11-2; D is unresolved. CDR1 and CDR2 from the germline V gene are SGHAT and FQNNGV. V gave up 5 bases and J gave up 1 base, with 15 bases separating them. This CDR3 has 15 amino acids. As DNA, the CDR3 is TGTGCCAGCAGCCCTTGGCCTAGGGTTTCCTACGAGCAGTACTTC. It yields the protein CASSPWPRVSYEQYF.